The 8 T cell receptor beta chains below were found in one sample sequenced in a study of TIL therapy for anti-PD-1-resistant metastatic lung cancer. This was the immunoSEQ v3 assay. Sequencing was performed with immunoSEQ multiplex PCR; in TCRdb, only in-frame clones are kept and a portion is missing. Among about 15,000 clones listed, roughly 88% were seen once. Time point of the sample: pre-treatment sample, taken before nivolumab and TIL therapy. Sequenced material: blood, taken at baseline. These receptors were collected from a person aged 25 to 80 with non-small cell lung cancer.

As DNA, the CDR3 is TGTGCCAGCAGCTTACCCCCCACAGGGCTGAACACTGAAGCTTTCTTT. Protein: CASSLPPTGLNTEAFF. This chain uses TRBV13 with TRBJ1-1; possible D gene TRBD1, 6 bases. V lost 2 bases to trimming and J lost 0 bases, with 13 bases between them. Germline assignment: CDR1 PRHDT and CDR2 FYEKMQ (reference sequence). The CDR3 consists of 16 residues.

This chain connects TRBV4-1 to TRBJ2-5; D is uncertain. CDR1 MGHRA and CDR2 YSYEKL come from the germline V gene. The V end lost 1 base, the J end lost 1 base, and 13 bases lay between the germline ends. The CDR3 has 16 amino acids. The CDR3: CASSQVSTGPQETQYF. The CDR3 coding sequence is TGCGCCAGCAGCCAAGTCTCCACGGGCCCCCAAGAGACCCAGTACTTC.

The rearrangement uses TRBV28 and TRBJ2-4; 7 positions agree with TRBD1. This CDR3 comprises 12 residues. V dropped 8 bases and J dropped 15; count of bases not matched to a gene: 13. Germline lookup yields CDR1 MDHEN and CDR2 SYDVKM. The CDR3 here is CASETNRGFRYF. The CDR3, as DNA: TGTGCCAGCGAGACAAACAGGGGATTTAGGTACTTC.

The CDR3 loop is CASGGERGEQFF. The CDR3 coding sequence is TGTGCTAGTGGAGGGGAGCGGGGTGAGCAGTTCTTC. V is TRBV12-5 and J is TRBJ2-1, with 7 bases lining up with TRBD2. With V trimmed by 6 bases and J by 9 bases, 5 bases remained unmatched. Germline CDR1 is LGHNT and CDR2 is FRNRAP. This CDR3 is 12 amino acids long.

This chain joins TRBV5-8 and TRBJ1-5; D gene ambiguous. Per the germline V gene, CDR1 is SGHTS and CDR2 is YDEGEE. V dropped 4 bases and J dropped 12 bases, with 11 bases sitting between them. The CDR3 loop spans 11 amino acids. The CDR3 loop is CASSAAYNQHF. CDR3 nucleotide sequence: TGTGCCAGCAGCGCAGCCTACAACCAGCATTTT.

V gene TRBV2 combines with J gene TRBJ2-7; D possibly corresponds to TRBD2 (6 bases). CDR1 SNHLY and CDR2 FYNNEI come from the germline V gene. Deletions cut 7 bases from V and 12 bases from J, with 19 bases between. This CDR3 is 12 amino acids long. Here the CDR3 reads CASKVGTSSMYF. The CDR3 DNA reads TGTGCCAGCAAAGTGGGGACTTCCTCCATGTACTTC. Supplemented by reference TRBV2 and TRBJ2-7, the full variable domain reads EPEVTQTPSHQVTQMGQEVILRCVPISNHLYFYWYRQILGQKVEFLVSFYNNEISEKSEIFDDQFSVERPDGSNFTLKIRSTKLEDSAMYFCASKVGTSSMYFGPGTRLTVT.

V gene TRBV6-6 combines with J gene TRBJ1-5; no clear D gene. Germline assignment: CDR1 MNHNY and CDR2 SVGAGI (reference sequence). The CDR3 spans 15 residues. The V end lost 6 bases, the J end lost 0 bases, and 12 bases lay between the germline ends. CDR3 in DNA: TGTGCCAGCAGGCGCTCTCAACGTAGCAATCAGCCCCAGCATTTT. This sequence encodes CASRRSQRSNQPQHF.

This clone appeared a few times. The CDR3, as DNA: TGTGCCAGCAGTTACAGAGTCAGGGGGACCCGCTACGAGCAGTACTTC. Translation: CASSYRVRGTRYEQYF. V and J are TRBV6-5 and TRBJ2-7; 7 bases are shared with TRBD1. J was trimmed by 3 bases and V by 2 bases; bases with no gene match: 10. CDR3 length: 16 residues. Germline CDR1 MNHEY, CDR2 SVGAGI.